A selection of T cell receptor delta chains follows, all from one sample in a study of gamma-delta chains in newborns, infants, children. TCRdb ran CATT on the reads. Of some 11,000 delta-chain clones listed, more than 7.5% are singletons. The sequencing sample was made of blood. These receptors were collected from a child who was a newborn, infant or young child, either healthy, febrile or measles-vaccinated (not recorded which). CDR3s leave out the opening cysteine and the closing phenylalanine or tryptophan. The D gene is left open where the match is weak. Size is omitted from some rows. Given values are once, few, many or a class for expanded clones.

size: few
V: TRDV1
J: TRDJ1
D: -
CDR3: ALGELQRTAYDKGAKLI

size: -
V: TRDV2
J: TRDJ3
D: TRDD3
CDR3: ACDILGATSSWDTRQMF

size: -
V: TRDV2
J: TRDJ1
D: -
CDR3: ACDTLGRIDKLI

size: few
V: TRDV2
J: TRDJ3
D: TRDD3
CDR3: ACDTLLGDTQGSWDTRQMF

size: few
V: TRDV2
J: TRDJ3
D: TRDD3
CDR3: ACDTGGYSGSSWDTRQMF

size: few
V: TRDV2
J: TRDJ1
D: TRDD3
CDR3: ACDGLGGLHTDKLI

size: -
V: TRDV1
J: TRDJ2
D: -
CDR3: ALGEKWSVASLTAQLF

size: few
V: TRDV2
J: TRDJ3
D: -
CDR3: ACDTAQGGWDTRQMF

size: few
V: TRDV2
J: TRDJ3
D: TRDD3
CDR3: ACDIVLGSSWDTRQMF

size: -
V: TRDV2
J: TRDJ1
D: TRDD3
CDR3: ACDTLGDRGTDKLI

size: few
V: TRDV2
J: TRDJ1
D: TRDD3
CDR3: ACDTVGVLGDAAHLGTDKLI

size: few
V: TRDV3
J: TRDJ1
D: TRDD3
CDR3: AFRSGGSYTDKLI

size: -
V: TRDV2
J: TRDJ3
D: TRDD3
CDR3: ACDKLGDSPRDTRQMF

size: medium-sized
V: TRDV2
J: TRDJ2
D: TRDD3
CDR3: ACDTYWGSSRSTAQLF

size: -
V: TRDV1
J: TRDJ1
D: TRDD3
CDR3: ALGESWIRTDKLI

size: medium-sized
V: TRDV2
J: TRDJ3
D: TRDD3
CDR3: ACDFLARFGGSGSWDTRQMF

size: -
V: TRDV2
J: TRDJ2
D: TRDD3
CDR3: ACDNVLGETAQLF

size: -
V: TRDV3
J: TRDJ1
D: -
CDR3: AFEAPCHRRRYTDKLI

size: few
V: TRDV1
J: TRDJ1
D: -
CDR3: ALGPYSSPSYTDKLI

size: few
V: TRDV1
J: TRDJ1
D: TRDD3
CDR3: ALGTRQDSLTWGDSKLI

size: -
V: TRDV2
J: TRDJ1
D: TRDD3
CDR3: ACTQLGDPYTDKLI

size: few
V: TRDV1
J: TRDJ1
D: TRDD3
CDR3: ALGERTGGYAMHLRYTDKLI

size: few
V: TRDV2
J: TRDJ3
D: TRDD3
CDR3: ACDTGGYETWDTRQMF

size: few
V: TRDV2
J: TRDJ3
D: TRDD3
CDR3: ACDPMYWGQFSWDTRQMF

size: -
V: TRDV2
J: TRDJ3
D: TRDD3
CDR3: ACDSVLGDTSWDTRQMF

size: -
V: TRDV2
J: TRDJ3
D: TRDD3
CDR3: ACDTVMGDTRWDTRQMF

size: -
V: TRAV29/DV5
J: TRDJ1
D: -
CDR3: SVLLCSKPYTLGGTDKLI

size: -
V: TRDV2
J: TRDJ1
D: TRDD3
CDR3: ACDRVLGDTDKLI

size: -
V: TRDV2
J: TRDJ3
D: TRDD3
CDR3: ACDPTGGPISWDTRQMF

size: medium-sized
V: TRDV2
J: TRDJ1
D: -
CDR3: ACDRLNTDKLI

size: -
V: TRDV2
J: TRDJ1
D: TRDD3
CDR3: ACDRMLLGDGAGDKLI

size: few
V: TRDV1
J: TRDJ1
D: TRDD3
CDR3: ALGESHWGIRRCDKLI

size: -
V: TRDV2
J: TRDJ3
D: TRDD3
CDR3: ACDKVLGDTRSCDTRQMF

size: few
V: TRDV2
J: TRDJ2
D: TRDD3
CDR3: ACDKVGDLTAQLF

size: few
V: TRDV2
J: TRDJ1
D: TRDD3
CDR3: ACDPLWGIPGSNPKLI

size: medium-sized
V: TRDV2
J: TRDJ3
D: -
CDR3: ACDTAGGSSWDTRQMF

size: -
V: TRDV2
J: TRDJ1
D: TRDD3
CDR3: ACDTGWGPPTDKLI

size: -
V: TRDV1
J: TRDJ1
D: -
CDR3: ALGEPLLAFYYTDKLI

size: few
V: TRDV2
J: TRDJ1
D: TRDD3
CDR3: ACDHVLGDDTDKLI

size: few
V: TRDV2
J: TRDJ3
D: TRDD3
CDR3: ACDAPGGRSSWDTRQMF

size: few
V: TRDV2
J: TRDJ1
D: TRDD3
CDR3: ACDTVGDTRGDKLI

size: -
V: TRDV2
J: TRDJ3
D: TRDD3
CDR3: ACDRIGGGSWDTRQMF